The 25 T cell receptor beta chains below come from one sample, sequenced in a study of T cell repertoires in cytomegalovirus infection. TCRdb re-called the reads with MiXCR, one entry per CDR3 protein. The sample gives 300,000 to 400,000 distinct CDR3 sequences, roughly 29% of which show up once; 20% is in the top ten. Antigens of these TCRs are unknown. The source was cultured PBMCs, collected from culture after CMV antigen stimulation. Receptors originate from a human donor in good health (CMV status not recorded). Some clones in this sample may be carry-over from other donors' samples.

This clonotype appeared a few times. This sequence joins TRBV2 and TRBJ2-7, with 8 positions matching TRBD2. With 3 bases clipped from V and 7 bases from J, the junction kept 11 bases outside the gene matches. The CDR3 loop spans 15 amino acids. Germline values: CDR1 SNHLY, CDR2 FYNNEI. CDR3: CASSDTSGIGKEQYF. The CDR3 DNA reads TGTGCCAGCAGTGACACTAGCGGTATTGGTAAAGAGCAGTACTTC.

This rearrangement joins TRBV20-1 to TRBJ2-3; 9 bases are shared with TRBD1. V gave up 5 bases and J gave up 2 bases; unmatched junction bases: 5. The CDR3 runs 14 residues. CDR1 is DFQATT, CDR2 SNEGSKA, per germline (reference sequence). This chain's CDR3 is CSAVGTGSTDTQYF. In nucleotides, the CDR3 is TGCAGTGCTGTCGGGACAGGGTCCACAGATACGCAGTATTTT.

The V and J genes are TRBV7-3 and TRBJ1-1, with D possibly TRBD1 on 5 matching bases. CDR1 is SGHTA and CDR2 is FQGTGA in the germline V gene. The CDR3 is 17 residues long. Trimming stripped 8 bases from V and 6 bases from J, with 28 bases between. The CDR3 sequence: CASRPPAGTSIGAEAFF. CDR3 nucleotide sequence: TGTGCCAGCCGCCCCCCCGCAGGGACTTCCATCGGTGCTGAAGCTTTCTTT.

The chain is built from TRBV5-5 and TRBJ2-3, with D tentatively TRBD2 (5 bases). The CDR3 totals 15 residues. Deletions cut 4 bases from V and 5 bases from J, with 17 bases between. Germline V gene data show CDR1 as SGHKS and CDR2 as YYEKEE (reference sequence). The CDR3 reads CASSPFLDSKDTQYF. The CDR3 DNA follows: TGTGCCAGCAGCCCGTTTTTGGACTCCAAAGATACGCAGTATTTT.

J is TRBJ2-2 and V is TRBV28; 16 bases agree with TRBD2. V was clipped by 10 bases and J by 0 bases; unmatched bases: 11. CDR3 length: 19 amino acids. CDR1 and CDR2 (germline): MDHEN, SYDVKM. The CDR3 DNA reads as TGTGCCACCAGCCCGGGACTAGCGGGAGGGCCGACGAACACCGGGGAGCTGTTTTTT. It translates to CATSPGLAGGPTNTGELFF.

The rearrangement uses TRBV12-3 or TRBV12-4 and TRBJ1-5; D not resolved. V lost 5 bases and J 5 bases, leaving 16 bases between the germline ends. The CDR3 spans 15 residues. Here the CDR3 DNA reads TGTGCCAGCAGTCCTGGAGCAGACACGTATCAGCCCCAGCATTTT. Encoded protein: CASSPGADTYQPQHF.

This clonotype was seen ten or more times. The chain combines TRBV6-2 or TRBV6-3 with TRBJ1-5; D might be TRBD1 (5 bases). In germline, CDR1 is MNHEY, CDR2 SVGEGT. CDR3 length: 16 residues. V was cut by 6 bases and J by 0 bases, with 15 bases left in between. CDR3: CASRTDRDYSNQPQHF. CDR3 nucleotide sequence: TGTGCCAGCAGAACCGACAGAGACTATAGCAATCAGCCCCAGCATTTT.

This clonotype is a singleton in its sample. The chain links TRBV6-1 to TRBJ2-1; 10 bases map to TRBD1. J was trimmed by 10 bases and V by 2 bases; bases with no gene match: 11. Germline V lookup: CDR1 MNHNS, CDR2 SASEGT. The CDR3 runs to 16 residues. CDR3 protein: CASSEPTGTGVGEQFF. The DNA for the CDR3 is TGTGCCAGCAGTGAACCCACCGGGACAGGGGTTGGCGAGCAGTTCTTC.

The V gene is TRBV24-1, the J gene TRBJ2-2, with 10 nucleotides matching TRBD1. J gave up 5 bases and V 3 bases, and 8 bases lay outside the gene matches. This CDR3 region has 17 residues. Germline CDR1 KGHDR, CDR2 SFDVKD. The CDR3 bases are TGTGCCACCAGTGATCTCTCGACAGGGGGCGGAACCGGGGAGCTGTTTTTT. Encoded protein: CATSDLSTGGGTGELFF.

This clonotype was detected many times. This chain links TRBV12-3 or TRBV12-4 with TRBJ2-7, with 7 bases fitting TRBD1. V shed 1 base, J shed 5 bases, and the junction held 2 bases outside the gene matches. There are 13 residues in the CDR3. CDR3 in DNA: TGTGCCAGCAGTTTAGGAGGGGGCGACGAGCAGTACTTC. Amino acid sequence: CASSLGGGDEQYF.

This clonotype was seen only once. The genes are TRBV6-6 and TRBJ1-1; D unresolved. The germline V and J ends were trimmed by 7 bases and 10 bases, with 13 bases remaining between them. The CDR3 has 11 residues. The V gene's germline CDR1 is MNHNY and CDR2 SVGAGI (reference sequence). CDR3 coding DNA: TGTGCCAGCACCGAAGGATACGGAGCTTTCTTT. It specifies CASTEGYGAFF.

The chain combines TRBV10-3 with TRBJ2-6; 10 nucleotides agree with TRBD2. The CDR3 has 16 residues. The J segment lost 0 bases and the V segment lost 11 bases, leaving 7 bases of the junction unmatched. Germline loops: CDR1 ENHRY, CDR2 SYGVKD. The CDR3 nucleotides are TGTGCCTCTCGGGCTAGCGGGAGCTCTGGGGCCAACGTCCTGACTTTC. This gives the protein CASRASGSSGANVLTF.

The J gene is TRBJ1-3, the V gene TRBV5-1; 8 bases align to TRBD1. The junction had 6 bases not matched to a gene; V was cut back by 4 bases and J by 3 bases. The CDR3 covers 15 residues. Germline V gene sequence: CDR1 SGHRS, CDR2 YFSETQ. This CDR3 is CASSLGQGGGNTIYF. The CDR3 DNA reads TGCGCCAGCAGCCTAGGACAGGGTGGTGGAAACACCATATATTTT.

V gene TRBV12-3 or TRBV12-4 combines with J gene TRBJ1-3; the D gene is possibly TRBD1 (6 bases). The ends were cut back, 3 bases at V and 2 bases at J, with 8 bases in the middle. The CDR3 covers 14 residues. The CDR3 loop is CASSFGGPGNTIYF. CDR3 nucleotide sequence: TGTGCCAGCAGTTTTGGGGGGCCTGGAAACACCATATATTTT.

This clonotype was detected a few times. This chain connects TRBV11-2 to TRBJ1-4, with D tentatively TRBD1 (5 bases). The CDR3 consists of 17 residues. Germline V CDR1 and CDR2: SGHAT, FQNNGV. Trimming stripped 5 bases from V and 5 bases from J, with 21 bases between. DNA for the CDR3: TGTGCCAGCAGCCCGACGGGGCAGGGCCGCCTCAATGAAAAACTGTTTTTT. This gives the protein CASSPTGQGRLNEKLFF.

This clonotype has only one observation. The V call is TRBV19, the J call TRBJ1-5; D remains unclear. V lost 9 bases and J lost 3, with 12 bases in between. Per germline, CDR1 LNHDA and CDR2 SQIVND (reference sequence). CDR3 length: 13 amino acids. CDR3: CASKDVNNQPQHF. The CDR3 DNA follows: TGTGCCAGCAAGGACGTTAACAATCAGCCCCAGCATTTT.

This clonotype was observed many times. V and J are TRBV9 and TRBJ1-3; 7 nucleotides agree with TRBD1. This CDR3 is built from 16 residues. Looked up from germline, CDR1 is SGDLS and CDR2 is YYNGEE. J gave up 2 bases and V 4 bases, and 9 bases lay outside the gene matches. CDR3 nucleotides: TGTGCCAGCAGCACCGATCTAGGGGGCACTGGAAACACCATATATTTT. This translates into CASSTDLGGTGNTIYF.

V gene TRBV5-1 combines with J gene TRBJ1-1; D is possibly TRBD1 (5 bases). Germline CDR1 SGHRS, CDR2 YFSETQ. The CDR3 contains 18 residues. V lost 0 bases and J lost 0, with 18 bases in between. CDR3: CASSLGSGSWSVNTEAFF. In DNA form, the CDR3 reads TGCGCCAGCAGCTTGGGCTCAGGGTCTTGGAGCGTGAACACTGAAGCTTTCTTT.

The V call is TRBV20-1, the J call TRBJ2-3; TRBD2 aligns across 9 bases. The ends lost 1 base at V and 6 bases at J; junction bases unmatched: 5. From germline, CDR1 is DFQATT and CDR2 SNEGSKA (reference sequence). The CDR3 length is 14 residues. The CDR3 DNA reads TGCAGTGCTAGAGTGGCGGGAGGGCCGGATACGCAGTATTTT. It codes for CSARVAGGPDTQYF.

The chain employs TRBV28 and TRBJ1-1; D gene ambiguous. V lost 5 bases, J lost 0 bases, and 13 bases lay in between. The CDR3 sequence is 15 residues long. The germline gives CDR1 MDHEN, CDR2 SYDVKM. In DNA form, the CDR3 reads TGTGCCAGCAGTGTGGCCCTTCTCATGAACACTGAAGCTTTCTTT. It encodes CASSVALLMNTEAFF. Drawing the rest from reference TRBV28 and TRBJ1-1, the complete variable domain is DVKVTQSSRYLVKRTGEKVFLECVQDMDHENMFWYRQDPGLGLRLIYFSYDVKMKEKGDIPEGYSVSREKKERFSLILESASTNQTSMYLCASSVALLMNTEAFFGQGTRLTVV.

In its sample, this clonotype was seen many times. J is TRBJ2-3 and V is TRBV7-3; the match to TRBD2 covers 9 bases. CDR1 is SGHTA, CDR2 FQGTGA, per germline. Trimming cost V 0 bases and J 2 bases; bases outside gene matches: 9. CDR3 length: 18 residues. In DNA, the CDR3 is TGTGCCAGCAGCTTAACCCCCCCGATAGCGGGAGACACAGATACGCAGTATTTT. Translation gives CASSLTPPIAGDTDTQYF.

This clonotype was recorded many times. The rearrangement links TRBV7-2 to TRBJ2-3; 9 nucleotides match TRBD1. Losses at the gene ends were 5 bases for V and 4 bases for J; bases not matched to a gene: 10. The CDR3 spans 16 residues. Germline values: CDR1 SGHTA, CDR2 FQGNSA. CDR3 residues: CASSQGPGQGPDTQYF. The CDR3 nucleotides are TGTGCCAGCAGCCAGGGACCGGGACAGGGACCAGATACGCAGTATTTT.

This clonotype was found many times. The V gene is TRBV12-3 or TRBV12-4, the J gene TRBJ2-5; 10 nucleotides align to TRBD1. The CDR3 has 15 residues. V was clipped by 5 bases and J by 3 bases; unmatched bases: 6. The CDR3 DNA sequence: TGTGCCAGCAGTCTCGGGGGGACAGGGGAAGAGACCCAGTACTTC. Translating it yields CASSLGGTGEETQYF.

This clonotype was recorded at least ten times. The V and J genes are TRBV20-1 and TRBJ2-6; 8 bases map to TRBD1. Germline V gene data show CDR1 as DFQATT and CDR2 as SNEGSKA (reference sequence). V trimming: 3 bases; J trimming: 4 bases; junction bases outside the gene matches: 8. The CDR3 sequence is 16 residues long. CDR3 loop: CSASPGQGTGANVLTF. DNA for the CDR3: TGCAGTGCTAGCCCCGGACAGGGAACCGGGGCCAACGTCCTGACTTTC.

The chain carries TRBV10-3 and TRBJ1-5; possibly TRBD1 for D (5 bases). This CDR3 comprises 13 residues. Trimming stripped 6 bases from V and 2 bases from J, with 8 bases between. Germline V gene lookup returns CDR1 ENHRY and CDR2 SYGVKD. Here the CDR3 DNA reads TGTGCCATCAGCCCGGGGGGCAATCAGCCCCAGCATTTT. This translates into CAISPGGNQPQHF.